What follows are 9 T cell receptor beta chains derived from one specimen sequenced in a study of cytomegalovirus exposure and HLA in healthy donors. The primer mix had 60 Vbeta and 13 Jbeta primers. Here immunoSEQ multiplex PCR was the method, and the copy in TCRdb shows in-frame clones only, minus some. The data show roughly 100,000 clones, 60% to 80% seen once. Sequences were obtained from PBMCs. The source is a woman in her thirties or forties in good health and CMV-seropositive.

About this clone: The same CDR3 also results from other DNA sequences found in this sample. V is TRBV5-1 and J is TRBJ2-1; TRBD1 aligns across 7 bases. Germline loops: CDR1 SGHRS, CDR2 YFSETQ. This CDR3 is 14 amino acids long. Trimming cost V 0 bases and J 5 bases; bases outside gene matches: 2. The chain's CDR3 is CASSLGTGDNEQFF. CDR3 in DNA: TGCGCCAGCAGCTTGGGGACAGGCGACAATGAGCAGTTCTTC.

This clone was detected only once. V gene TRBV5-4 combines with J gene TRBJ2-1; 8 nucleotides align to TRBD1. The CDR3 runs to 16 residues. The ends lost 3 bases at V and 2 bases at J; junction bases unmatched: 7. The germline V gene encodes CDR1 SGHNT and CDR2 YYREEE (reference sequence). The CDR3 sequence is CASSYTSGGAYNEQFF. CDR3 in DNA: TGTGCCAGCAGCTATACCTCAGGGGGCGCCTACAATGAGCAGTTCTTC.

This rearrangement joins TRBV21-1 to TRBJ2-1; TRBD2 is taken as the D call from the table, unchecked against the DNA. TRBV21-1 is given as a pseudogene. The CDR3 extends over 19 amino acids. DNA for the CDR3: TGTGCCAGCAGCAAAGCCGGACTAGCGGGAGTGGTGTCCTACAATGAGCAGTTCTTC. Encoded protein: CASSKAGLAGVVSYNEQFF.

V and J are TRBV7-9 and TRBJ1-4; D is undetermined. Trimming cost V 6 bases and J 8 bases, with 16 bases left between them. This CDR3 contains 14 residues. Germline V CDR1 and CDR2: SEHNR, FQNEAQ (reference sequence). The CDR3 spells CASSTGVFPEKLFF. DNA of the CDR3: TGTGCCAGCAGTACCGGGGTCTTCCCCGAAAAACTGTTTTTT.

The chain uses TRBV6-5 and TRBJ2-1, with D possibly matching TRBD1 (6 bases). Deletions cut 5 bases from V and 12 bases from J, with 17 bases between. The CDR3 runs 13 residues. From germline, CDR1 is MNHEY and CDR2 SVGAGI. CDR3 region: CASSNDRSRGQFF. In DNA, the CDR3 is TGTGCCAGCAGTAATGACAGGTCCCGCGGGCAGTTCTTC.

This clone occurred a few times. Within the sample, other DNA sequences also encode this same CDR3. The CDR3 is CASSADRDQPQHF. The CDR3 bases are TGTGCCAGCAGCGCCGACAGAGATCAGCCCCAGCATTTT. The J gene is TRBJ1-5, the V gene TRBV2; D may be TRBD1 (5 bases). V lost 6 bases and J lost 5, with 11 bases in between. Germline V gene lookup returns CDR1 SNHLY and CDR2 FYNNEI. CDR3 size: 13 residues.

The V call is TRBV7-6, the J call TRBJ1-1; D gene ambiguous. V lost 0 bases to trimming and J lost 1 base, with 6 bases between them. The CDR3 runs 14 residues. Germline-derived CDR1 and CDR2 are SGHVS and FNYEAQ. The CDR3 DNA reads as TGTGCCAGCAGCTTAGCGAGAGGGAACACTGAAGCTTTCTTT. This codes for CASSLARGNTEAFF.

This clone was detected only once. This chain joins TRBV9 and TRBJ2-3; TRBD2 is a possible D gene (7 bases). CDR1 SGDLS and CDR2 YYNGEE come from the germline V gene. V was pared by 4 bases and J by 4 bases, with 13 bases between. This CDR3 contains 14 residues. CDR3 protein: CASSRGGSADTQYF. CDR3 nucleotides: TGTGCCAGCAGCAGGGGGGGTAGCGCAGATACGCAGTATTTT.

This sequence joins TRBV18 and TRBJ1-5, with 11 bases lining up with TRBD1. This CDR3 is 16 amino acids long. J gave up 4 bases and V 3 bases, and 5 bases lay outside the gene matches. The germline gives CDR1 KGHSH, CDR2 LQKENI. CDR3 sequence: CASSPTGQGVNQPQHF. CDR3 sequence (DNA): TGTGCCAGCTCACCGACGGGACAGGGGGTTAATCAGCCCCAGCATTTT.